The 27 T cell receptor beta chains presented below share a single source sample, sequenced in a study of cytomegalovirus exposure and HLA in healthy donors. PCR was performed using 60 Vbeta and 13 Jbeta primers. Libraries were prepared by immunoSEQ multiplex PCR; TCRdb keeps only in-frame clonotypes and omits some of them. The profile covers 150,000 to 200,000 clones, with about 80% appearing a single time and 6% to 7.5% taken by the ten largest. Sequencing input: PBMCs. These receptors came from a young man in good health and CMV-seropositive.

The V and J genes are TRBV5-4 and TRBJ2-1, with 10 bases aligning to TRBD1. The ends lost 7 bases at V and 3 bases at J; junction bases unmatched: 7. This CDR3 contains 15 residues. Germline V lookup: CDR1 SGHNT, CDR2 YYREEE (reference sequence). CDR3 residues: CASRSGTGDYNEQFF. CDR3 nucleotides: TGTGCCAGCCGATCCGGGACAGGGGACTACAATGAGCAGTTCTTC.

This clone was seen once. This chain connects TRBV28 to TRBJ2-5; TRBD1 aligns across 7 bases. The V and J ends lost 4 bases and 3 bases, in that order; junction bases with no gene match: 5. The CDR3 spans 14 residues. Germline V CDR1 and CDR2: MDHEN, SYDVKM. CDR3 in DNA: TGTGCCAGCAGTTATCTTGGGACAGAAGAGACCCAGTACTTC. Its translation: CASSYLGTEETQYF.

This chain connects TRBV11-3 to TRBJ2-1; the match to TRBD1 covers 8 bases. This CDR3 spans 13 amino acids. Germline V gives CDR1 SGHNT, CDR2 YENEEA. Losses at the gene ends were 5 bases for V and 8 bases for J; bases not matched to a gene: 5. The CDR3 DNA is TGTGCCAGCAGCCAAACAGGGGGACATGAGCAGTTCTTC. It is translated as CASSQTGGHEQFF.

The rearrangement links TRBV25-1 to TRBJ2-7; tentative D call: TRBD1 (6 bases). The CDR3 length is 14 residues. Trimming removed 4 bases from V and 6 bases from J, with 16 bases in between. Germline V lookup: CDR1 MGHDK, CDR2 SYGVNS. The CDR3 sequence: CASSGPPEGVEQYF. The CDR3 DNA reads TGTGCCAGCAGTGGTCCCCCTGAGGGGGTCGAGCAGTACTTC.

The chain carries TRBV18 and TRBJ2-3; no firm D call. CDR3 length equals 11 residues. The germline V gene has CDR1 KGHSH and CDR2 LQKENI. Trimming pared 8 bases from V and 2 bases from J, leaving 5 bases between. The CDR3 here is CASRITDTQYF. The CDR3 DNA reads as TGTGCCAGCCGTATCACAGATACGCAGTATTTT.

Only a few counts were recorded for this clone. The chain couples TRBV5-1 to TRBJ2-5, with TRBD2 matching 9 bases. Germline V gene data show CDR1 as SGHRS and CDR2 as YFSETQ. V lost 4 bases and J lost 5; bases outside the gene matches: 12. This CDR3 has 16 residues. CDR3 sequence: CASSPGPRGGGETQYF. The CDR3 region has the DNA TGCGCCAGCAGCCCCGGGCCGCGGGGGGGCGGTGAGACCCAGTACTTC.

The chain recombines TRBV9 with TRBJ2-2, with 7 bases that match TRBD1. The germline gives CDR1 SGDLS, CDR2 YYNGEE. J gave up 9 bases and V 0 bases, and 8 bases lay outside the gene matches. The CDR3 totals 15 residues. The chain's CDR3 is CASSVATGAARELFF. The CDR3 DNA reads TGTGCCAGCAGCGTAGCTACAGGGGCAGCCCGGGAGCTGTTTTTT.

This clone was detected only once. The V gene is TRBV2, the J gene TRBJ1-3; TRBD1 might be the D (5 bases). Trimming pared 11 bases from V and 0 bases from J, leaving 14 bases between. The length of the CDR3 is 14 residues. Germline V lookup: CDR1 SNHLY, CDR2 FYNNEI. The CDR3 protein is CADSTDLSGNTIYF. CDR3 DNA sequence: TGTGCCGATTCGACAGACCTCTCTGGAAACACCATATATTTT.

The chain couples TRBV7-3 to TRBJ2-3; D might be TRBD2 (6 bases). Looked up from germline, CDR1 is SGHTA and CDR2 is FQGTGA. The CDR3 loop spans 13 amino acids. V lost 8 bases and J lost 4, with 13 bases in between. DNA of the CDR3: TGTGCCAGCGGGCGGGGTGGGGCAGATACGCAGTATTTT. Protein sequence: CASGRGGADTQYF.

This clone has more than one count but fewer than ten. J is TRBJ1-5 and V is TRBV7-9; 10 bases fit TRBD1. CDR1 and CDR2 (germline): SEHNR, FQNEAQ (reference sequence). The ends lost 5 bases at V and 5 bases at J; junction bases unmatched: 3. CDR3 length: 14 amino acids. The CDR3 protein is CASSPGTGDQPQHF. For the CDR3, the DNA is TGTGCCAGCAGCCCCGGGACAGGGGATCAGCCCCAGCATTTT.

The chain is built from TRBV5-6 and TRBJ1-5, with TRBD1 matching 12 bases. From germline, CDR1 is SGHDT and CDR2 YYEEEE. The CDR3 is 17 amino acids. After removal of 4 bases from V and 1 base from J, the junction contained 6 bases not matched to a gene. CDR3 nucleotide sequence: TGTGCCAGCAGCCGCGGGACAGGGGGCCGGAGCAATCAGCCCCAGCATTTT. This codes for CASSRGTGGRSNQPQHF.

This clone was seen just once. This chain joins TRBV28 and TRBJ2-2, with D possibly being TRBD1 (5 bases). Trimming removed 5 bases at V and 7 bases at J, with 17 bases between. The V gene's germline CDR1 is MDHEN and CDR2 SYDVKM. The CDR3 is 15 residues long. For the CDR3, the DNA is TGTGCCAGCAGTCCCCATTCAGACAGATACGGGGAGCTGTTTTTT. Translating gives CASSPHSDRYGELFF. The complete variable domain, with remaining parts taken from reference TRBV28 and TRBJ2-2, reads DVKVTQSSRYLVKRTGEKVFLECVQDMDHENMFWYRQDPGLGLRLIYFSYDVKMKEKGDIPEGYSVSREKKERFSLILESASTNQTSMYLCASSPHSDRYGELFFGEGSRLTVL.

The chain has TRBV6-1 and TRBJ1-1; 7 bases align to TRBD1. The CDR3 consists of 13 residues. CDR1 and CDR2 (germline): MNHNS, SASEGT. V shed 4 bases, J shed 4 bases, and the junction held 3 bases outside the gene matches. In DNA, the CDR3 is TGTGCCAGCAGTGTAACAGGGGCCACTGAAGCTTTCTTT. This sequence encodes CASSVTGATEAFF.

This clone was seen a handful of times. This rearrangement joins TRBV6-6 to TRBJ2-7; 10 bases fit TRBD1. The germline V gene has CDR1 MNHNY and CDR2 SVGAGI (reference sequence). The CDR3 extends over 15 amino acids. Trimming removed 6 bases from V and 4 bases from J; junction bases left unmatched: 9. The CDR3 sequence: CASSPPDRGGYEQYF. As DNA, the CDR3 is TGTGCCAGCAGCCCCCCGGACAGGGGGGGATACGAGCAGTACTTC.

The rearrangement joins TRBV27 to TRBJ2-2, with D possibly being TRBD2 (7 bases). This CDR3 contains 20 residues. CDR1 is MNHEY and CDR2 is SMNVEV in the germline V gene (reference sequence). V was cut by 0 bases and J by 3 bases, with 23 bases left in between. Here the CDR3 reads CASSLSGYGRGARDTGELFF. In DNA form, the CDR3 reads TGTGCCAGCAGTTTATCGGGTTATGGTCGGGGGGCCCGGGACACCGGGGAGCTGTTTTTT.

This clone was counted between two and nine times. The same CDR3 arises from other DNA sequences in this sample as well. The rearrangement joins TRBV9 to TRBJ2-3; TRBD2 aligns across 8 bases. The V gene's germline CDR1 is SGDLS and CDR2 YYNGEE. V lost 0 bases and J lost 2; bases outside the gene matches: 2. This CDR3 region has 15 residues. The CDR3 reads CASSVEGLDTDTQYF. As DNA, the CDR3 is TGTGCCAGCAGCGTAGAGGGACTAGACACAGATACGCAGTATTTT.

This clone showed up just a few times. The genes are TRBV11-2 and TRBJ1-6; 8 nucleotides line up with TRBD1. The V segment lost 1 base and the J segment 5 bases; nucleotides outside the gene matches: 7. Germline CDR1 and CDR2: SGHAT and FQNNGV. This CDR3 has 17 residues. In DNA, the CDR3 is TGTGCCAGCAGCTTAGCCCCCACAGGGGGGAATAATTCACCCCTCCACTTT. This encodes CASSLAPTGGNNSPLHF.

V gene TRBV4-1 combines with J gene TRBJ1-2, with D hard to call. V was trimmed by 6 bases and J by 3 bases, leaving 14 bases between them. The CDR3 is 14 residues long. CDR1 is MGHRA, CDR2 YSYEKL, per germline. Written as DNA, the CDR3 is TGCGCCAGCAGTATACCAGGTCAGGACTATGGCTACACCTTC. It specifies CASSIPGQDYGYTF.

The chain recombines TRBV14 with TRBJ1-1, with 8 positions matching TRBD1. CDR3 length equals 13 residues. The J segment lost 3 bases and the V segment lost 4 bases, leaving 1 base of the junction unmatched. Looked up from germline, CDR1 is SGHDN and CDR2 is FVKESK. Here the CDR3 DNA reads TGTGCCAGCAGCCTGACAGGGGACACTGAAGCTTTCTTT. Its translation is CASSLTGDTEAFF.

Here the CDR3 reads CASSLGSGGNQYEQYF. CDR3 sequence (DNA): TGTGCCAGCAGCTTAGGGTCGGGCGGGAACCAATACGAGCAGTACTTC. The V and J genes are TRBV7-2 and TRBJ2-7, with D possibly matching TRBD2 (6 bases). V shed 1 base and J shed 4 bases, with 17 bases lying between them. The germline V gene has CDR1 SGHTA and CDR2 FQGNSA. The CDR3 is 16 residues long.

The sample holds one count of this clone. The chain recombines TRBV5-1 with TRBJ2-2; D unresolved. Germline V gives CDR1 SGHRS, CDR2 YFSETQ. V was cut by 0 bases and J by 4 bases, with 10 bases left in between. The CDR3 has 15 amino acids. CDR3 sequence reads: CASSLDNGITGELFF. The DNA for the CDR3 is TGCGCCAGCAGCTTGGATAACGGTATCACCGGGGAGCTGTTTTTT.

The V and J genes are TRBV7-2 and TRBJ1-4; weak D call: TRBD1 (5 bases). The CDR3 loop spans 15 amino acids. The germline CDR1 and CDR2 sequences are SGHTA and FQGNSA. V was pared by 6 bases and J by 0 bases, with 11 bases between. The CDR3 here is CASRRTISTNEKLFF. The CDR3, as DNA: TGTGCCAGCAGGCGGACAATCTCAACTAATGAAAAACTGTTTTTT.

V usage is TRBV16 and J usage is TRBJ2-3; TRBD2 matches 11 bases. Germline-derived CDR1 and CDR2 are KGHSY and FQNENV. Trimming at V came to 3 bases and at J to 2 bases, leaving 4 bases not matched to a gene. The CDR3 is 16 amino acids. In DNA form, the CDR3 reads TGTGCCAGCAGCCAGTGGACTAGCGGGTTCACAGATACGCAGTATTTT. Protein: CASSQWTSGFTDTQYF.

This sequence joins TRBV4-3 and TRBJ1-5; TRBD1 aligns across 7 bases. The ends lost 6 bases at V and 0 bases at J; junction bases unmatched: 5. The CDR3 runs to 15 residues. CDR1 is LGHNA and CDR2 is YSLEER in the germline V gene. CDR3 amino acids: CASRPGQNSNQPQHF. The CDR3 region has the DNA TGCGCCAGCAGGCCGGGACAGAATAGCAATCAGCCCCAGCATTTT.

V is TRBV4-2 and J is TRBJ2-7; D might be TRBD1 (6 bases). Trimming left V 1 base short and J 4 bases short, with 17 bases between. Per the germline V gene, CDR1 is LGHNA and CDR2 is YNFKEQ. The CDR3 spans 16 residues. Written as DNA, the CDR3 is TGTGCCAGCAGCCAAGTTCTCGGACAGAAAGTATACGAGCAGTACTTC. Encoded protein: CASSQVLGQKVYEQYF.

This sequence joins TRBV6-1 and TRBJ2-2; D is ambiguous. Germline V gives CDR1 MNHNS, CDR2 SASEGT. The CDR3 has 14 residues. V gave up 6 bases and J gave up 5 bases, with 13 bases separating them. The CDR3 DNA reads as TGTGCCAGCAGGGTTAGTGGTTATACCGGGGAGCTGTTTTTT. As protein: CASRVSGYTGELFF.

The chain combines TRBV5-1 with TRBJ2-7, with 10 bases identical to TRBD1. In germline, CDR1 is SGHRS, CDR2 YFSETQ. J gave up 12 bases and V 4 bases, and 22 bases lay outside the gene matches. The CDR3 has 17 amino acids. The DNA of the CDR3 is TGCGCCAGCAGCCCTAGACAGGGGGCGATTACGAACTACCCGCCGTACTTC. Translated: CASSPRQGAITNYPPYF.